This T cell receptor (beta chain) was obtained from a study of shared clonotypes between healthy human individuals. Study overall: Three CD4 naive, three CD4 memory, two CD8 naive and one CD8 memory plate were used per donor. Study outcomes and limitations: Clonotype sharing across several donors was observed for around 5.1% of naive CD4 clonotypes.

Sequencing was performed with immunoSEQ multiplex PCR; in TCRdb, only in-frame clones are kept and a portion is missing. The sample shows around 2.5 million clones, under 95% of them seen only once. Note on this clone: What it binds is not known.

This sequence originates from a man between 18 and 29 years old in good health. Some clones in this sample may be carry-over from other donors' samples. Sequences were obtained from naive CD4+ T cells from PBMCs. Subset denoted: CD45RA+ positively selected.

CDR3 in DNA: TGTGCCAGCAGCTTGACAGGGGGCGCGGGGGAGACCCAGTACTTC. It is translated as CASSLTGGAGETQYF. The chain couples TRBV5-4 to TRBJ2-5; TRBD1 aligns across 9 bases. V dropped 1 base and J dropped 5; count of bases not matched to a gene: 6. Germline assignment: CDR1 SGHNT and CDR2 YYREEE (reference sequence). This CDR3 spans 15 amino acids.